The subject of this entry is one T cell receptor (beta chain). This sample is drawn from a study of T cell changes during pregnancy in multiple sclerosis. CDR3 length: 13 amino acids. Trimming took off 4 bases at V and 2 bases at J, with 8 bases between the two ends. Germline CDR1 is MNHEY and CDR2 is SMNVEV (reference sequence). Data came from immunoSEQ multiplex PCR; TCRdb stores just in-frame clones and leaves some out. This sample carries some 140,000 clones, roughly 95% of them seen once, and the ten largest clones take around 0.46%. Sequencing was performed on peripheral blood, taken after pregnancy. This clonotype was sampled from a female donor with multiple sclerosis, enrolled in a pregnancy study. The gene calls are TRBV27 and TRBJ1-1; D ambiguous. The CDR3 spells CASSYGRNTEAFF. The CDR3 bases are TGTGCCAGCAGTTACGGGAGAAACACTGAAGCTTTCTTT.